What follows is one T cell receptor beta chain and its context. Researchers ran the PCR with 60 Vbeta and 13 Jbeta primers. Assay used: immunoSEQ multiplex PCR; TCRdb lists only in-frame clones, some missing. The sample shows hundreds of thousands of clones, approximately 80% of them seen only once. This entry comes from a study of cytomegalovirus exposure and HLA in healthy donors. This CDR3 has 14 residues. CDR1 and CDR2 (germline): SNHLY, FYNNEI. V dropped 5 bases and J dropped 4 bases, with 14 bases sitting between them. This clonotype originated in a male donor in good health and CMV-seronegative. This chain joins TRBV2 and TRBJ1-2; possible D gene TRBD1, 6 bases. Sequences were obtained from PBMCs. The CDR3 is CASSYRVGVYGYTF. CDR3 nucleotide sequence: TGTGCCAGCAGTTACAGGGTGGGGGTCTATGGCTACACCTTC. Together with reference TRBV2 and TRBJ1-2, the CDR3 gives the full variable domain: EPEVTQTPSHQVTQMGQEVILRCVPISNHLYFYWYRQILGQKVEFLVSFYNNEISEKSEIFDDQFSVERPDGSNFTLKIRSTKLEDSAMYFCASSYRVGVYGYTFGSGTRLTVV.